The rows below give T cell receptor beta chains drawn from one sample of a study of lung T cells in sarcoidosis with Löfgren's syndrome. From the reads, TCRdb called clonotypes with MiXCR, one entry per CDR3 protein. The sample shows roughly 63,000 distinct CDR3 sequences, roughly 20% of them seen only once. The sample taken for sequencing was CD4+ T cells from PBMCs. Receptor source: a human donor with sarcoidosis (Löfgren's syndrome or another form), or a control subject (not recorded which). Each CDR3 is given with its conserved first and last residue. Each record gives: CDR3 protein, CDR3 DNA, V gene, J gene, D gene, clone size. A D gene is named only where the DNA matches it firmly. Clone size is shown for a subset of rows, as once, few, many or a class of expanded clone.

CDR3 protein: CSARGRSQRDTQYF; CDR3 DNA: TGCAGTGCTAGGGGGCGGAGCCAGCGGGATACGCAGTATTTT; V gene: TRBV20-1; J gene: TRBJ2-3; D gene: NA; clone size: many
CDR3 protein: CATSDLMGGRKFF; CDR3 DNA: TGTGCCACCAGTGATTTGATGGGGGGGAGGAAGTTCTTC; V gene: TRBV24-1; J gene: TRBJ2-1; D gene: TRBD2; clone size: few
CDR3 protein: CASSPLGGESQQYF; CDR3 DNA: TGTGCCAGCAGCCCCCTGGGGGGGGAGTCACAGCAGTACTTC; V gene: TRBV28; J gene: TRBJ2-7; D gene: TRBD2; clone size: few
CDR3 protein: CASSPNTRTGYGYTF; CDR3 DNA: TGTGCCAGCAGCCCCAATACACGGACAGGGTACGGCTACACCTTC; V gene: TRBV9; J gene: TRBJ1-2; D gene: TRBD1; clone size: NA
CDR3 protein: CSAATSGRAYQKTQYF; CDR3 DNA: TGCAGTGCTGCGACTAGCGGGAGGGCGTACCAAAAGACCCAGTACTTC; V gene: TRBV20-1; J gene: TRBJ2-5; D gene: TRBD2; clone size: NA
CDR3 protein: CASSVRDRETGELLF; CDR3 DNA: TGTGCCAGCAGCGTCCGGGACAGGGAGACCGGGGAGCTGCTTTTT; V gene: TRBV5-4; J gene: TRBJ2-2; D gene: TRBD1; clone size: NA
CDR3 protein: CASRSQSGDTICF; CDR3 DNA: TGTGCCAGCAGGAGCCAATCTGGAGACACCATATGTTTT; V gene: TRBV28; J gene: TRBJ1-3; D gene: NA; clone size: NA
CDR3 protein: CASSRFWDRADQPQHF; CDR3 DNA: TGCGCCAGCAGCCGCTTTTGGGACAGGGCGGATCAGCCCCAGCATTTT; V gene: TRBV4-1; J gene: TRBJ1-5; D gene: TRBD1; clone size: medium-sized
CDR3 protein: CASSFGTLNEKLFF; CDR3 DNA: TGTGCCAGCAGCTTCGGGACTTTGAATGAAAAACTGTTTTTT; V gene: TRBV7-6; J gene: TRBJ1-4; D gene: NA; clone size: NA
CDR3 protein: CASSKGQPSNQPQHF; CDR3 DNA: TGTGCCAGCAGTAAGGGGCAGCCCAGCAATCAGCCCCAGCATTTT; V gene: TRBV4-2; J gene: TRBJ1-5; D gene: NA; clone size: few
CDR3 protein: CSSPGGADTEAFF; CDR3 DNA: TGCAGCTCCCCGGGAGGGGCGGACACTGAAGCTTTCTTT; V gene: TRBV20-1; J gene: TRBJ1-1; D gene: NA; clone size: many
CDR3 protein: CASSQDRTGKNSPLHF; CDR3 DNA: TGTGCCAGCAGCCAAGATCGGACAGGGAAGAATTCACCCCTCCACTTT; V gene: TRBV3-1; J gene: TRBJ1-6; D gene: TRBD1; clone size: few
CDR3 protein: CASSYTGSTDTQYF; CDR3 DNA: TGTGCCAGCAGCTACACCGGATCCACAGATACGCAGTATTTT; V gene: TRBV7-2; J gene: TRBJ2-3; D gene: NA; clone size: many
CDR3 protein: CASSYRSSGSAYNEQFF; CDR3 DNA: TGTGCCAGCAGTTACAGGTCTAGCGGATCGGCCTACAATGAGCAGTTCTTC; V gene: TRBV6-6; J gene: TRBJ2-1; D gene: TRBD2; clone size: many
CDR3 protein: CASRGITGNNQPQHF; CDR3 DNA: TGTGCCAGCAGGGGGATTACAGGGAACAATCAGCCCCAGCATTTT; V gene: TRBV2; J gene: TRBJ1-5; D gene: NA; clone size: few
CDR3 protein: CASSQGRGLDTGELFF; CDR3 DNA: TGTGCCAGCAGCCAAGGGCGGGGTTTAGACACCGGGGAGCTGTTTTTT; V gene: TRBV4-2; J gene: TRBJ2-2; D gene: NA; clone size: NA
CDR3 protein: CASSQLGETQPF; CDR3 DNA: TGTGCCAGCAGCCAACTGGGGGAGACCCAGCCCTTC; V gene: TRBV28; J gene: TRBJ2-5; D gene: NA; clone size: NA
CDR3 protein: CAIRTPGTRRDEQFF; CDR3 DNA: TGTGCCATCAGAACACCGGGGACCCGGAGAGATGAGCAGTTCTTC; V gene: TRBV10-3; J gene: TRBJ2-1; D gene: NA; clone size: few
CDR3 protein: CASSPAGLGGGSYTF; CDR3 DNA: TGTGCCAGCAGTCCTGCGGGCTTAGGAGGGGGTAGCTACACCTTC; V gene: TRBV27; J gene: TRBJ1-2; D gene: NA; clone size: medium-sized
CDR3 protein: CSARGWDVTQYF; CDR3 DNA: TGCAGTGCGCGCGGGTGGGATGTTACGCAGTATTTT; V gene: TRBV20-1; J gene: TRBJ2-3; D gene: NA; clone size: many
CDR3 protein: CASSRRAATEAFF; CDR3 DNA: TGTGCCAGCAGTAGGCGGGCGGCCACTGAAGCTTTCTTT; V gene: TRBV28; J gene: TRBJ1-1; D gene: NA; clone size: many
CDR3 protein: CASSTYKDLRDRRSYEQYF; CDR3 DNA: TGTGCCAGCAGCACATATAAAGACCTCCGGGACCGCCGTTCCTACGAGCAGTACTTC; V gene: TRBV28; J gene: TRBJ2-7; D gene: NA; clone size: many
CDR3 protein: CASSPSRELAGEETQYF; CDR3 DNA: TGTGCCAGCAGTCCCTCAAGGGAGCTAGCGGGAGAAGAGACCCAGTACTTC; V gene: TRBV6-1; J gene: TRBJ2-5; D gene: TRBD2; clone size: many
CDR3 protein: CASSPGTGKVTDTQYF; CDR3 DNA: TGTGCCAGCAGCCCGGGGACAGGCAAGGTCACAGATACGCAGTATTTT; V gene: TRBV7-2; J gene: TRBJ2-3; D gene: TRBD1; clone size: many
CDR3 protein: CASSGGGVQETQYF; CDR3 DNA: TGTGCCAGCAGCGGGGGGGGGGTTCAAGAGACCCAGTACTTC; V gene: TRBV7-2; J gene: TRBJ2-5; D gene: TRBD2; clone size: many
CDR3 protein: CASSFLGVGPDTQYF; CDR3 DNA: TGTGCCAGCAGCTTCCTGGGAGTGGGCCCAGATACGCAGTATTTT; V gene: TRBV7-2; J gene: TRBJ2-3; D gene: NA; clone size: many
CDR3 protein: CSASKGGYEQYF; CDR3 DNA: TGCAGTGCTAGTAAGGGCGGCTACGAGCAGTACTTC; V gene: TRBV20-1; J gene: TRBJ2-7; D gene: NA; clone size: few
CDR3 protein: CASSLNGGQGLEAFF; CDR3 DNA: TGTGCCAGCAGTTTAAATGGGGGACAGGGGCTTGAAGCTTTCTTT; V gene: TRBV12-3/TRBV12-4; J gene: TRBJ1-1; D gene: TRBD1; clone size: NA
CDR3 protein: CASSIPGVAKNIQYF; CDR3 DNA: TGTGCCAGTAGTATACCGGGCGTAGCCAAAAACATTCAGTACTTC; V gene: TRBV19; J gene: TRBJ2-4; D gene: NA; clone size: few
CDR3 protein: CASSGTSGSGPGANVLTF; CDR3 DNA: TGTGCCAGCAGCGGGACTAGCGGGAGCGGACCTGGGGCCAACGTCCTGACTTTC; V gene: TRBV12-3/TRBV12-4; J gene: TRBJ2-6; D gene: TRBD2; clone size: NA
CDR3 protein: CASSYLGGNTIYF; CDR3 DNA: TGTGCCAGCAGTTACCTGGGCGGAAACACCATATATTTT; V gene: TRBV6-6; J gene: TRBJ1-3; D gene: NA; clone size: NA
CDR3 protein: CSANRRDYGYTF; CDR3 DNA: TGCAGTGCTAATAGGAGGGACTATGGCTACACCTTC; V gene: TRBV20-1; J gene: TRBJ1-2; D gene: NA; clone size: many
CDR3 protein: CASSQERGRDNYGYTF; CDR3 DNA: TGTGCCAGCAGCCAAGAGAGGGGCAGGGACAACTATGGCTACACCTTC; V gene: TRBV3-1; J gene: TRBJ1-2; D gene: NA; clone size: many
CDR3 protein: CASSLGRLGSTDTQYF; CDR3 DNA: TGTGCCAGCAGCTTAGGACGGCTGGGGAGCACAGATACGCAGTATTTT; V gene: TRBV11-2; J gene: TRBJ2-3; D gene: NA; clone size: few
CDR3 protein: CASSEETMNTEAFF; CDR3 DNA: TGTGCCAGCTCCGAGGAGACGATGAACACTGAAGCTTTCTTT; V gene: TRBV2; J gene: TRBJ1-1; D gene: NA; clone size: few
CDR3 protein: CASSRRPEIPHEQYF; CDR3 DNA: TGTGCCAGCAGTCGACGACCAGAAATTCCCCACGAGCAGTACTTC; V gene: TRBV6-1; J gene: TRBJ2-7; D gene: NA; clone size: many
CDR3 protein: CSARQGPYGYTF; CDR3 DNA: TGCAGTGCAAGACAGGGCCCCTATGGCTACACCTTC; V gene: TRBV20-1; J gene: TRBJ1-2; D gene: TRBD1; clone size: many
CDR3 protein: CSAPIGFRETQYF; CDR3 DNA: TGCAGTGCCCCGATTGGGTTCCGGGAGACCCAGTACTTC; V gene: TRBV20-1; J gene: TRBJ2-5; D gene: NA; clone size: many
CDR3 protein: CASSPIGTEAFF; CDR3 DNA: TGTGCCAGCTCACCGATTGGAACTGAAGCTTTCTTT; V gene: TRBV18; J gene: TRBJ1-1; D gene: NA; clone size: NA
CDR3 protein: CASSPRASGDNEQFF; CDR3 DNA: TGTGCCAGCTCACCAAGGGCTAGCGGGGACAATGAGCAGTTCTTC; V gene: TRBV18; J gene: TRBJ2-1; D gene: TRBD2; clone size: many
CDR3 protein: CASEQGVRQPQHF; CDR3 DNA: TGCGCCTCTGAGCAGGGGGTACGGCAGCCCCAGCATTTT; V gene: TRBV5-1; J gene: TRBJ1-5; D gene: TRBD1; clone size: NA